This T cell receptor beta chain came from a study of CXCR3-negative and CXCR3-positive naive CD8 T cells. Overall study: Across all libraries, TRB reads numbered roughly 140 million, with about 1.5 +/- 0.3 million in each library. Regarding the study as a whole: Researchers report CXCR3 expression partially decreased after cryopreservation, with fresh PBMCs used in most assays. TRB CDR3 properties were used to infer TCR strength, and surface CD5 was comparable between naive subsets. Higher TRB CDR3 hydrophobicity marked CXCR3-positive naive cells relative to CXCR3-negative naive cells.

On this clonotype itself: The antigen is not known.

The CDR3 is 13 residues long. Germline CDR1 and CDR2: SEHNR and FQNEAQ (reference sequence). 5' RACE that incorporated UMI labels was used to prepare the TRB cDNA libraries. TCRdb reanalyzed the 5' RACE reads and collapses them to one entry per CDR3 protein, without DNA. This sample contains 150,000 to 180,000 distinct CDR3 sequences. The TCR comes from a human donor in good health. Some clones in this sample may be carry-over from other donors' samples. The sample comprised naive CXCR3+ CD8+ T cells from blood. Subset specified: CD45RO-CCR7+CD27+CD95- naive CD8+ T cells expressing CXCR3 (TNR3+). V usage is TRBV7-9 and J usage is TRBJ1-1. CDR3 amino acids: CASKSSLDTEAFF.